This T cell receptor beta chain was captured by sequencing in a study of Ad26.COV2.S vaccination and SARS-CoV-2 variants. Study overall: By the intramuscular route, Ad26.COV2.S was given once, or twice 56 days apart. Study-wide findings and caveats: Comparable non-spike TCR breadth was observed in vaccine and placebo recipients. Vaccinated individuals (as opposed to placebo recipients) had higher spike-specific TCR breadth.

This clone is a singleton in its sample. Its target is not known. The CDR3 spans 16 residues. Germline V gene data show CDR1 as SGHVS and CDR2 as FQNEAQ. Trimming took off 4 bases at V and 0 bases at J, with 15 bases between the two ends. Treatment described: 15 to 20 received Ad26.COV2.S at low or high dose, single or two shots; a few received placebo; per-sample allocation not given. Sampling took place 63 days after the first vaccine or placebo injection. Generated by immunoSEQ multiplex PCR, the TCRdb table keeps only in-frame clones and is missing some. The sample has 380,000 or so clones, about 88% seen once.

Sequenced here: peripheral blood, sampled in a trial of Ad26.COV2.S vaccine versus placebo. J is TRBJ1-1 and V is TRBV7-8, with D perhaps TRBD1 (5 bases). This receptor was obtained from a person aged 18 to 65 who received the Ad26.COV2.S COVID-19 vaccine or a placebo. CDR3 sequence reads: CASSSWGGGLNTEAFF. The CDR3 DNA reads TGTGCCAGCAGCTCCTGGGGGGGTGGATTGAACACTGAAGCTTTCTTT.